This TCR beta chain originates from a study of T cell responses to AZD1222 COVID-19 vaccine. The CDR3 is made up of 19 amino acids. Sequenced by immunoSEQ multiplex PCR; TCRdb stores in-frame clones only, minus some. The data contain over 100,000 clones, around 90% of them singletons. This clone was recorded a few times. Sample: peripheral blood, taken on day 0 of AZD1222 vaccination. The sequence was collected from an adult in good health. This chain joins TRBV21-1 and TRBJ2-1; TRBD2, the table's D call, was not compared with the DNA. TRBV21-1 is described as a pseudogene. In DNA, the CDR3 is TGTGCCAGCAGCAAAGCCGAAGGTAGCGGGGGCCCCCCGAGTGATGAGCAGTTCTTC. Translating gives CASSKAEGSGGPPSDEQFF.